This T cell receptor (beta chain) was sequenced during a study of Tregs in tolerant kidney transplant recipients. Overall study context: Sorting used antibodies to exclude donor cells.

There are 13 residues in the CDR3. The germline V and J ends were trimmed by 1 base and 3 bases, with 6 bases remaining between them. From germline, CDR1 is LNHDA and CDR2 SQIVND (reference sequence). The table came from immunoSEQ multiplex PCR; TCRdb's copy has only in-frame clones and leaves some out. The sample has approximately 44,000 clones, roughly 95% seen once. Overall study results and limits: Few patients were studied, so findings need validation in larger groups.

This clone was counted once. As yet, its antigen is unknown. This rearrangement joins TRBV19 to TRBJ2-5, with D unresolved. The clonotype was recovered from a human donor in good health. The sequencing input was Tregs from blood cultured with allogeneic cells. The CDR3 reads CASSIGIEETQYF. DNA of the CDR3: TGTGCCAGTAGTATAGGAATCGAAGAGACCCAGTACTTC.